The 12 T cell receptor beta chains presented below share a single source sample, sequenced in a study of molecular identifiers for immune sequencing clone quantification. Via MiXCR, TCRdb re-called the PCR reads, giving one row per CDR3 protein. In the table there are over 600,000 distinct CDR3 sequences, about 20% of which are singletons. Material: naive CD8+ T cells from blood, with Jurkat cell RNA spiked in. The subset was: FACS-sorted CD8+CD4-CCR7+CD45RA+ naive T cells. These TCRs come from a human donor in good health. Some libraries in this study had Jurkat cell RNA spiked in.

The chain couples TRBV6-5 to TRBJ2-7; 10 nucleotides align to TRBD1. The junction had 11 bases not matched to a gene; V was cut back by 6 bases and J by 6 bases. Germline V gives CDR1 MNHEY, CDR2 SVGAGI. The CDR3 consists of 15 residues. This CDR3 is CASSQTGGLAGEQYF. The CDR3 region has the DNA TGTGCCAGCAGCCAGACAGGGGGCCTAGCCGGCGAGCAGTACTTC.

This clonotype appeared many times. This rearrangement joins TRBV6-5 to TRBJ1-1, with unresolved D. The CDR3 extends over 14 amino acids. V shed 0 bases and J shed 6 bases, with 11 bases lying between them. Germline assignment: CDR1 MNHEY and CDR2 SVGAGI. The CDR3 DNA is TGTGCCAGCAGTTACTCTTCGGGAGTCGCTGAAGCTTTCTTT. This encodes CASSYSSGVAEAFF.

Of note for this clonotype: Just one base apart from a much larger clone, this may be a read error. No conserved phenylalanine or tryptophan ends this CDR3, so it is likely a read error. No DNA is shown, since the ends of the CDR3 on it are uncertain; the CDR3 is the one TCRdb lists. This chain joins TRBV20-1 and TRBJ2-1; the table calls TRBD1, which could not be checked here. 12 amino acids form the CDR3, both terminal residues included. Germline V gene sequence: CDR1 DFQATT, CDR2 SNEGSKA (reference sequence). This CDR3 is CSARDHPGREFI.

In its sample, this clonotype was seen many times. The chain uses TRBV7-9 and TRBJ1-1, with D tentatively TRBD1 (5 bases). V gave up 5 bases and J gave up 0 bases, with 16 bases separating them. The CDR3 loop spans 16 amino acids. Germline V gives CDR1 SEHNR, CDR2 FQNEAQ (reference sequence). The CDR3 nucleotides read TGTGCCAGCAGCCCCCTTTCAGGACAATTGAACACTGAAGCTTTCTTT. This gives the protein CASSPLSGQLNTEAFF.

This clonotype was counted at least ten times. The rearrangement joins TRBV6-2 or TRBV6-3 to TRBJ2-7; D might be TRBD1 (6 bases). The CDR3 is made up of 16 amino acids. Germline loops: CDR1 MNHEY, CDR2 SVGEGT. The ends were cut back, 2 bases at V and 2 bases at J, with 16 bases in the middle. CDR3 coding DNA: TGTGCCAGCAGTTACCCCGGGACACATGCGACCTACGAGCAGTACTTC. Protein sequence: CASSYPGTHATYEQYF.

This clonotype has at least ten counts. The CDR3, as DNA: TGCAGCGTAATGGACAGCTCCTACGAGCAGTACTTC. This gives the protein CSVMDSSYEQYF. The gene calls are TRBV29-1 and TRBJ2-7; perhaps TRBD1 as D (6 bases). V dropped 6 bases and J dropped 0 bases, with 9 bases sitting between them. CDR3 length: 12 amino acids. The germline V gene has CDR1 SQVTM and CDR2 ANQGSEA.

A word on this clonotype: One end of the junction fails to match germline, which may point to a read error. V usage is TRBV4-3 and J usage is TRBJ2-3; D call uncertain. Germline CDR1 is LGHNA and CDR2 is YSLEER. This CDR3 comprises 14 residues. CDR3 region: CTSSPLGGTDTQYF. DNA of the CDR3: TGCACCAGCAGCCCACTCGGTGGCACGGATACGCAGTATTTT.

Ten or more counts support this clonotype. The rearrangement links TRBV7-6 to TRBJ2-3; no reliable D call. Between the trimmed V and J ends, which lost 6 bases and 1 base, there was a span of 8 bases. The CDR3 has 13 amino acids. The germline CDR1 and CDR2 sequences are SGHVS and FNYEAQ. Here the CDR3 reads CASREAGTDTQYF. The CDR3 DNA sequence: TGTGCCAGCAGAGAGGCAGGCACAGATACGCAGTATTTT.

This clonotype was recorded at least ten times. Sequence at one end of the junction differs from germline and may be a read error. The V gene is TRBV7-6, the J gene TRBJ2-1; 9 bases map to TRBD2. Germline values: CDR1 SGHVS, CDR2 FNYEAQ. This CDR3 spans 11 amino acids. CDR3 protein: CSSGDVNEQFF. The CDR3 bases are TGCTCTAGCGGGGACGTCAATGAGCAGTTCTTC. Filled out from reference TRBV7-6 and TRBJ2-1, the complete variable domain reads GAGVSQSPRYKVTKRGQDVALRCDPISGHVSLYWYRQALGQGPEFLTYFNYEAQQDKSGLPNDRFSAERPEGSISTLTIQRTEQRDSAMYRCSSGDVNEQFFGPGTRLTVL.

The chain recombines TRBV29-1 with TRBJ2-1; 12 nucleotides align to TRBD2. The junction had 19 bases not matched to a gene; V was cut back by 0 bases and J by 7 bases. The CDR3 contains 20 residues. CDR1 and CDR2 from the germline V gene are SQVTM and ANQGSEA. As DNA, the CDR3 is TGCAGCGTTGAAGATCGACGACTAGCGGGAGTGGGGGTAGCATTAAATGAGCAGTTCTTC. This encodes CSVEDRRLAGVGVALNEQFF.

As concerns this clonotype: A much larger clone differs from this one at a single base, so this may be a read error. This chain joins TRBV9 and TRBJ1-2; D not certain. Germline CDR1 is SGDLS and CDR2 is YYNGEE. The CDR3 totals 15 residues. This CDR3 reads CASSVDHGEDYGHTF. CDR3 nucleotide sequence: TGTGCCAGCAGCGTAGATCACGGAGAGGACTATGGCCACACCTTC.

In this sample, this clonotype turned up a few times. The rearrangement links TRBV6-5 to TRBJ2-2, with 8 bases that match TRBD2. Germline lookup yields CDR1 MNHEY and CDR2 SVGAGI. V shed 2 bases, J shed 7 bases, and the junction held 6 bases outside the gene matches. The CDR3 loop spans 15 amino acids. The CDR3 DNA sequence: TGTGCCAGCAGTTACGTGGCGGGGGGTATCGGGGAGCTGTTTTTT. Translating it yields CASSYVAGGIGELFF.